The 25 T cell receptor beta chains reported below all come from one sample, sequenced in a study of blood T cell repertoires in COVID-19. Sequencing was performed with immunoSEQ multiplex PCR; in TCRdb, only in-frame clones are kept and a portion is missing. The sample lists about 300,000 clones, about 85% seen once, with 1.9% in the top ten. The sample taken for sequencing was PBMCs or T cells enriched from blood (not recorded which). All receptors derive from a woman in her twenties or thirties who had been exposed to COVID-19.

The chain couples TRBV27 to TRBJ2-1; a weak D match, TRBD1 (6 bases). From germline, CDR1 is MNHEY and CDR2 SMNVEV (reference sequence). CDR3 length equals 15 residues. Trimming cost V 4 bases and J 4 bases, with 14 bases left between them. The CDR3 is CASSYVTGSYNEQFF. CDR3 nucleotides: TGTGCCAGCAGTTATGTTACAGGGTCATACAATGAGCAGTTCTTC.

About this clone: A read error may produce the germline difference seen at one junction end. The chain couples TRBV7-2 to TRBJ2-5; no firm D call. Germline V gives CDR1 SGHTA, CDR2 FQGNSA. The CDR3 covers 13 residues. The CDR3 spells CASSIALQETQYF. The CDR3 region has the DNA TGTGCCAGCAGCATAGCCCTTCAAGAGACCCAGTACTTC.

In its sample, this clone was seen once. The chain links TRBV18 to TRBJ1-1; D not resolved. The CDR3 contains 17 residues. Trimming shortened V by 3 bases and J by 0 bases, and 17 bases separated the two germline ends. Germline V gene sequence: CDR1 KGHSH, CDR2 LQKENI. The CDR3 protein is CASSPRGIYGMNTEAFF. CDR3 DNA: TGTGCCAGCTCACCTCGCGGGATTTATGGGATGAACACTGAAGCTTTCTTT.

The rearrangement joins TRBV28 to TRBJ2-2; TRBD1 is a possible D gene (6 bases). CDR1 MDHEN and CDR2 SYDVKM come from the germline V gene. The CDR3 has 12 residues. V was cut by 11 bases and J by 5 bases, with 12 bases left in between. CDR3 bases: TGTGCCGGGACATCCCGGACCGGGGAGCTGTTTTTT. Its translation is CAGTSRTGELFF.

The J gene is TRBJ1-6, the V gene TRBV7-2, with 12 positions matching TRBD1. Germline V gene data show CDR1 as SGHTA and CDR2 as FQGNSA. The CDR3 is made up of 16 amino acids. Trimming at V came to 5 bases and at J to 9 bases, leaving 8 bases not matched to a gene. CDR3 coding DNA: TGTGCCAGCAGCCTAATACCGGGACAGGGGGCTTCACCCCTCCACTTT. It yields the protein CASSLIPGQGASPLHF. The whole variable domain, remainder taken from reference TRBV7-2 and TRBJ1-6, is GAGVSQSPSNKVTEKGKDVELRCDPISGHTALYWYRQSLGQGLEFLIYFQGNSAPDKSGLPSDRFSAERTGGSVSTLTIQRTQQEDSAVYLCASSLIPGQGASPLHFGNGTRLTVT.

This sequence joins TRBV9 and TRBJ1-6, with TRBD1 matching over 9 bases. Per germline, CDR1 SGDLS and CDR2 YYNGEE. V lost 3 bases, J lost 10 bases, and 11 bases stayed unmatched. The CDR3 spans 16 residues. The CDR3 spells CASSALPGQGESPLHF. DNA of the CDR3: TGTGCCAGCAGCGCCTTACCGGGACAGGGTGAATCACCCCTCCACTTT.

The CDR3 coding sequence is TGTGCCAGTAAGACAGGGGTCCACACTGAAGCTTTCTTT. Translation: CASKTGVHTEAFF. The rearrangement joins TRBV19 to TRBJ1-1; 8 nucleotides line up with TRBD1. This CDR3 contains 13 residues. The junction had 4 bases not matched to a gene; V was cut back by 7 bases and J by 3 bases. The germline V gene encodes CDR1 LNHDA and CDR2 SQIVND (reference sequence).

The CDR3 nucleotides read TGTGCCAGCTCACCTTTCGAGAAGAACACTGAAGCTTTCTTT. Residues: CASSPFEKNTEAFF. V usage is TRBV18 and J usage is TRBJ1-1; D not resolved. V was clipped by 3 bases and J by 1 base, with 9 bases between them. CDR3 length equals 14 residues. Germline CDR1 and CDR2: KGHSH and LQKENI.

This clone was seen only a few times. This rearrangement joins TRBV18 to TRBJ1-5; 8 bases fit TRBD1. Looked up from germline, CDR1 is KGHSH and CDR2 is LQKENI. V was pared by 6 bases and J by 5 bases, with 9 bases of the junction left unmatched. The CDR3 consists of 15 residues. The CDR3 sequence: CASSHRTGTDQPQHF. CDR3 sequence (DNA): TGTGCCAGCTCCCACAGGACAGGGACCGATCAGCCCCAGCATTTT.

The genes are TRBV6-2 or TRBV6-3 and TRBJ1-1; 8 nucleotides align to TRBD1. Losses at the gene ends were 4 bases for V and 7 bases for J; bases not matched to a gene: 8. The CDR3 runs to 14 residues. Germline loops: CDR1 MNHEY, CDR2 SVGEGT. The CDR3, as DNA: TGTGCCAGCAGTTCGACAGGGGCCAAAGTTGAAGCTTTCTTT. Translated: CASSSTGAKVEAFF.

The J gene is TRBJ1-1, the V gene TRBV7-3, with 8 positions matching TRBD1. V trimming: 5 bases; J trimming: 1 base; junction bases outside the gene matches: 6. Germline loops: CDR1 SGHTA, CDR2 FQGTGA. The CDR3 spans 15 residues. CDR3 protein: CASSPIGTGNTEAFF. The CDR3 region has the DNA TGTGCCAGCAGCCCAATCGGGACAGGGAACACTGAAGCTTTCTTT. Filled out from reference TRBV7-3 and TRBJ1-1, the complete variable domain reads GAGVSQTPSNKVTEKGKYVELRCDPISGHTALYWYRQSLGQGPEFLIYFQGTGAADDSGLPNDRFFAVRPEGSVSTLKIQRTERGDSAVYLCASSPIGTGNTEAFFGQGTRLTVV.

This clone has more than one count but fewer than ten. The chain couples TRBV11-3 to TRBJ2-7; D not resolved. Germline values: CDR1 SGHNT, CDR2 YENEEA. V was trimmed by 3 bases and J by 6 bases, leaving 15 bases between them. The CDR3 spans 14 residues. CDR3 DNA: TGTGCCAGCAGCTTCGATCACAGTAATTCCGAGCAGTACTTC. Translation gives CASSFDHSNSEQYF.

A few counts support this clone. CDR3 region: CASREQGSSYTGELFF. CDR3 DNA sequence: TGTGCCAGCAGAGAACAGGGATCTTCGTACACCGGGGAGCTGTTTTTT. The chain uses TRBV25-1 and TRBJ2-2, with D maybe TRBD1 (6 bases). Germline CDR1 and CDR2: MGHDK and SYGVNS. This CDR3 spans 16 amino acids. Deletions cut 6 bases from V and 3 bases from J, with 17 bases between.

The V and J genes are TRBV7-9 and TRBJ2-2; TRBD1 aligns across 8 bases. Germline V gene data show CDR1 as SEHNR and CDR2 as FQNEAQ (reference sequence). Trimming cost V 3 bases and J 5 bases; bases outside gene matches: 5. CDR3 length: 15 amino acids. CDR3 DNA sequence: TGTGCCAGCAGCTTCGGACAGGGAACTACCGGGGAGCTGTTTTTT. Protein product: CASSFGQGTTGELFF.

The chain carries TRBV28 and TRBJ1-5; TRBD1 matches at 9 bases. CDR3 size: 15 residues. Germline V gene lookup returns CDR1 MDHEN and CDR2 SYDVKM. V shed 1 base and J 6 bases; nucleotides not matched to a gene: 4. CDR3 sequence: CASSLYRGRGQPQHF. CDR3 nucleotides: TGTGCCAGCAGTTTATACAGGGGGCGCGGTCAGCCCCAGCATTTT.

V is TRBV6-6 and J is TRBJ1-1; TRBD1 matches 7 bases. Germline CDR1 and CDR2: MNHNY and SVGAGI (reference sequence). With 6 bases clipped from V and 3 bases from J, the junction kept 4 bases outside the gene matches. The CDR3 covers 13 residues. This chain's CDR3 is CASRRGPDTEAFF. DNA of the CDR3: TGTGCCAGCAGGAGGGGGCCGGACACTGAAGCTTTCTTT.

The chain is built from TRBV7-3 and TRBJ2-3; 8 bases agree with TRBD2. CDR1 SGHTA and CDR2 FQGTGA come from the germline V gene. After removal of 2 bases from V and 4 bases from J, the junction contained 5 bases not matched to a gene. The CDR3 spans 15 residues. The CDR3 sequence is CASSLATSASDTQYF. In DNA form, the CDR3 reads TGTGCCAGCAGCTTAGCGACTAGCGCATCAGATACGCAGTATTTT.

J is TRBJ1-5 and V is TRBV3-1 (or the pseudogene TRBV3-2), with a weak D call TRBD1 (5 bases). The CDR3 totals 13 residues. Germline loops: CDR1 LGHDT, CDR2 YNNKEL (reference sequence). V lost 3 bases, J lost 6 bases, and 9 bases lay in between. The CDR3 sequence: CASSHRGAQPQHF. The DNA for the CDR3 is TGTGCCAGCAGCCACCGTGGGGCTCAGCCCCAGCATTTT.

CDR3 bases: TGTGCCAGTAGTTCGCAGACTAGCGGCACAGATACGCAGTATTTT. As protein: CASSSQTSGTDTQYF. V is TRBV19 and J is TRBJ2-3, with 8 bases that match TRBD2. The length of the CDR3 is 15 residues. CDR1 is LNHDA and CDR2 is SQIVND in the germline V gene (reference sequence). The V and J ends lost 5 bases and 1 base, in that order; junction bases with no gene match: 5.

This sequence joins TRBV28 and TRBJ2-2; TRBD2 is a possible D gene (6 bases). CDR3 size: 11 residues. V was trimmed by 5 bases and J by 15 bases, leaving 13 bases between them. Germline V gene lookup returns CDR1 MDHEN and CDR2 SYDVKM. CDR3 loop: CASSIGPGVFF. The DNA for the CDR3 is TGTGCCAGCAGTATCGGCCCGGGGGTGTTTTTT.

The chain recombines TRBV28 with TRBJ2-7, with 7 bases that match TRBD1. The CDR3 runs to 13 residues. V was clipped by 7 bases and J by 6 bases; unmatched bases: 9. Germline V lookup: CDR1 MDHEN, CDR2 SYDVKM. The CDR3 region has the DNA TGTGCCAGCAAACCGGGACAGAACCTCGAGCAGTACTTC. Amino acid sequence: CASKPGQNLEQYF.

The V gene is TRBV7-2, the J gene TRBJ1-2; the D gene is possibly TRBD1 (5 bases). The CDR3 contains 13 residues. In germline, CDR1 is SGHTA, CDR2 FQGNSA. The V gene lost 5 bases and the J gene lost 5 bases, with 12 bases spanning the gap. Written as DNA, the CDR3 is TGTGCCAGCAGCCCGAGACAGCTTTATGGCTACACCTTC. Its translation: CASSPRQLYGYTF. The variable domain in full, completed from reference TRBV7-2 and TRBJ1-2, reads GAGVSQSPSNKVTEKGKDVELRCDPISGHTALYWYRQSLGQGLEFLIYFQGNSAPDKSGLPSDRFSAERTGGSVSTLTIQRTQQEDSAVYLCASSPRQLYGYTFGSGTRLTVV.

This chain uses TRBV28 with TRBJ1-2; 8 nucleotides align to TRBD1. The CDR3 runs 13 residues. In germline, CDR1 is MDHEN, CDR2 SYDVKM. The V segment lost 8 bases and the J segment 4 bases; nucleotides outside the gene matches: 6. CDR3 amino acids: CASGRQGFYGYTF. In DNA form, the CDR3 reads TGTGCCAGCGGGAGACAGGGGTTCTATGGCTACACCTTC.

The genes are TRBV19 and TRBJ1-4; TRBD1 is a possible D gene (5 bases). The CDR3 consists of 15 residues. Germline CDR1 reads LNHDA; CDR2 reads SQIVND (reference sequence). V dropped 7 bases and J dropped 3 bases, with 15 bases sitting between them. CDR3 protein: CASTPGGTSNEKLFF. CDR3 in DNA: TGTGCCAGTACCCCAGGAGGGACCTCTAATGAAAAACTGTTTTTT. Together with reference TRBV19 and TRBJ1-4, the CDR3 gives the full variable domain: DGGITQSPKYLFRKEGQNVTLSCEQNLNHDAMYWYRQDPGQGLRLIYYSQIVNDFQKGDIAEGYSVSREKKESFPLTVTSAQKNPTAFYLCASTPGGTSNEKLFFGSGTQLSVL.

The CDR3 coding sequence is TGTGCCAGCAGCTCCGATGGACAGGGTCTGGTTGGCTCCTACGAGCAGTACTTC. Protein: CASSSDGQGLVGSYEQYF. The J gene is TRBJ2-7, the V gene TRBV2, with 8 bases that match TRBD1. The V and J ends lost 6 bases and 0 bases, in that order; junction bases with no gene match: 16. There are 18 residues in the CDR3. The germline V gene encodes CDR1 SNHLY and CDR2 FYNNEI.